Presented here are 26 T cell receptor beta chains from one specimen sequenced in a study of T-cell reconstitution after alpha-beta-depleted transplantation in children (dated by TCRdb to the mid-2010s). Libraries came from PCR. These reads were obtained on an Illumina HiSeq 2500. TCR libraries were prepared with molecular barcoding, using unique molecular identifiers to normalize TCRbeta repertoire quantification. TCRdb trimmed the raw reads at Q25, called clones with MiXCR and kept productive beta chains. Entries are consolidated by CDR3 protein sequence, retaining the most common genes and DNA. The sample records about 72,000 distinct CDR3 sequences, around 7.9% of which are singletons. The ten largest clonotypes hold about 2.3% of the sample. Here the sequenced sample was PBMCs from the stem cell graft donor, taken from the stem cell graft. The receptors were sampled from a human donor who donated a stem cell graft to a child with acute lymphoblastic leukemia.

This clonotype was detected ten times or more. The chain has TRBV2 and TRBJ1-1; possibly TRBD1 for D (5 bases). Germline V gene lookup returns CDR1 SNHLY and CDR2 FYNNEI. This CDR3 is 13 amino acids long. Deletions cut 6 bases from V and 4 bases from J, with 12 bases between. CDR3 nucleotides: TGTGCCAGCAGCGGGACCGCGAGCACTGAAGCTTTCTTT. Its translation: CASSGTASTEAFF.

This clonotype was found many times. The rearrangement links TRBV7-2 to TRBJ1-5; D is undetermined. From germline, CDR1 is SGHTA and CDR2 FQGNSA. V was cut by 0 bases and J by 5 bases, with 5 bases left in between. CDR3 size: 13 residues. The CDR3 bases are TGTGCCAGCAGCTTAGCGCTTGATCAGCCCCAGCATTTT. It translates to CASSLALDQPQHF.

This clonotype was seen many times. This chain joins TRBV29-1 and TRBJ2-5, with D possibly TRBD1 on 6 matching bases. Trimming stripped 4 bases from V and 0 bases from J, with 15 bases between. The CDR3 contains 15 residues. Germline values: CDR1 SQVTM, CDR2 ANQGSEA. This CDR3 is CSVGRQGKNQETQYF. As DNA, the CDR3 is TGCAGCGTTGGGAGGCAGGGGAAGAACCAAGAGACCCAGTACTTC.

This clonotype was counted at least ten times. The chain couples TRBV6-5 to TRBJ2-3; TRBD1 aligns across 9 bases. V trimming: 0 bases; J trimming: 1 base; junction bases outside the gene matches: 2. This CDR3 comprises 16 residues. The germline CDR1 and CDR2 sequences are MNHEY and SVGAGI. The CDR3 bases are TGTGCCAGCAGTTACTCGACAGGGGGTGGCACAGATACGCAGTATTTT. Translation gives CASSYSTGGGTDTQYF.

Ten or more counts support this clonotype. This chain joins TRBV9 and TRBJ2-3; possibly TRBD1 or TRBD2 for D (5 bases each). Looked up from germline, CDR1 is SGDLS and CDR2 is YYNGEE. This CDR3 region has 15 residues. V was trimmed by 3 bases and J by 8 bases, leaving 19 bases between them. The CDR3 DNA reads TGTGCCAGCAGCGACCCCGGCCTGGTTGGGGGTACGCAGTATTTT. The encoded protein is CASSDPGLVGGTQYF.

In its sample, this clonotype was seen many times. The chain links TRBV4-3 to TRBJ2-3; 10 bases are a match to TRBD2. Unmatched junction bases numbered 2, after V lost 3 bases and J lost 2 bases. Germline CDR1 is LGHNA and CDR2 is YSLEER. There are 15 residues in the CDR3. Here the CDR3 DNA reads TGCGCCAGCAGCCAGCTAGCGGGGGTCACAGATACGCAGTATTTT. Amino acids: CASSQLAGVTDTQYF.

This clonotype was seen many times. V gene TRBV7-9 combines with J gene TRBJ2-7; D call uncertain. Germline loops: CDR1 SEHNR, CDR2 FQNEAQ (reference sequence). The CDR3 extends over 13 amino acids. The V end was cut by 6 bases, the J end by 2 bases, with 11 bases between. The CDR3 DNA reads TGTGCCAGCAGTGAACTATTAACCTACGAGCAGTACTTC. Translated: CASSELLTYEQYF.

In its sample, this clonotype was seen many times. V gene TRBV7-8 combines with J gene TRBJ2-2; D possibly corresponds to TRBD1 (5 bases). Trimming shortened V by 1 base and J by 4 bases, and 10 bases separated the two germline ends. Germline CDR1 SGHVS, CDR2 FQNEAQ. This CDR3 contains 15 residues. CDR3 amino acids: CASSLERGSTGELFF. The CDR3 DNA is TGTGCCAGCAGCTTAGAAAGGGGAAGCACCGGGGAGCTGTTTTTT.

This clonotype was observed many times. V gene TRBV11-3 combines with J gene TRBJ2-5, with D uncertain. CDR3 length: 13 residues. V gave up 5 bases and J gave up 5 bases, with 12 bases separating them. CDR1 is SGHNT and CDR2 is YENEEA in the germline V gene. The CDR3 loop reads CASSPRFGETQYF. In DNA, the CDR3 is TGTGCCAGCAGCCCTCGTTTTGGGGAGACCCAGTACTTC.

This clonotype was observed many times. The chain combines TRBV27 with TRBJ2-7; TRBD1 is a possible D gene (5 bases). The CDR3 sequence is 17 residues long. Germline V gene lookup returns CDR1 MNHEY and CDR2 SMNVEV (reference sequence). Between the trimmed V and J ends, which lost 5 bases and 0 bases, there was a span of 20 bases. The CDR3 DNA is TGTGCCAGCAGTACTATCGACAGTCGAGTGAGCTCCTACGAGCAGTACTTC. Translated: CASSTIDSRVSSYEQYF.

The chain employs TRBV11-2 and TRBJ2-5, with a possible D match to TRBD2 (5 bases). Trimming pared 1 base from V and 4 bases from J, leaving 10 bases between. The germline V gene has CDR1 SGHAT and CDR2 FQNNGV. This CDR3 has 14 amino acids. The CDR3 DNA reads TGTGCCAGCAGCTTAGGAAGAGGAGGAGAGACCCAGTACTTC. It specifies CASSLGRGGETQYF.

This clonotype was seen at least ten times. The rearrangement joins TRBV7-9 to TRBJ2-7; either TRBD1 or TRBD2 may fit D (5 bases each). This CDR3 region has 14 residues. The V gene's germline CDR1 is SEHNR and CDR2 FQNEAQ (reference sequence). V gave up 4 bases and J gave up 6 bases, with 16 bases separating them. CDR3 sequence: CASSSSPGAREQYF. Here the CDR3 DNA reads TGTGCCAGCAGCTCATCGCCCGGGGCCCGCGAGCAGTACTTC.

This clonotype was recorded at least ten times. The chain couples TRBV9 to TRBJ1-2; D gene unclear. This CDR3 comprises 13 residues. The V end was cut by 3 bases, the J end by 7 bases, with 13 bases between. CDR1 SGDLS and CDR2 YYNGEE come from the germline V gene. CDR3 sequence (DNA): TGTGCCAGCAGCGCGCAGACCTCGGGTGGCTACACCTTC. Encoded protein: CASSAQTSGGYTF.

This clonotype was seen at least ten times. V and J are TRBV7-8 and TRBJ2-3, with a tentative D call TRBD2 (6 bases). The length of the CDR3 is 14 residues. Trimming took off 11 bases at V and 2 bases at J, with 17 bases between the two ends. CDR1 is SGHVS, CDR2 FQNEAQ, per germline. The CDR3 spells CASLTSGFTDTQYF. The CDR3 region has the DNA TGTGCCTCCCTGACTAGTGGATTCACAGATACGCAGTATTTT.

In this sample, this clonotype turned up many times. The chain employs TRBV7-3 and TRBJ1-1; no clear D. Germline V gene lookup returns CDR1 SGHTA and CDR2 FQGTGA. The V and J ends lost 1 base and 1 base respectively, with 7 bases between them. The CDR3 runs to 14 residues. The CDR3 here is CASSLSGPNTEAFF. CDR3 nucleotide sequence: TGTGCCAGCAGCTTAAGCGGGCCGAACACTGAAGCTTTCTTT.

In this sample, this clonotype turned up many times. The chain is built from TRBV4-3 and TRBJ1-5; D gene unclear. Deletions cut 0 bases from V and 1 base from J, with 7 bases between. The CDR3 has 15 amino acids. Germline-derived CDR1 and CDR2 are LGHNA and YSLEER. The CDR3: CASSQEMGSNQPQHF. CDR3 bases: TGCGCCAGCAGCCAAGAGATGGGGAGCAATCAGCCCCAGCATTTT.

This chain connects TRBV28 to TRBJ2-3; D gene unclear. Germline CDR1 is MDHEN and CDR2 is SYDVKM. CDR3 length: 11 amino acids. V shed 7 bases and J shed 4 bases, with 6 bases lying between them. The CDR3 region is CASNLADTQYF. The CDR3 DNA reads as TGTGCCAGCAATTTGGCAGATACGCAGTATTTT.

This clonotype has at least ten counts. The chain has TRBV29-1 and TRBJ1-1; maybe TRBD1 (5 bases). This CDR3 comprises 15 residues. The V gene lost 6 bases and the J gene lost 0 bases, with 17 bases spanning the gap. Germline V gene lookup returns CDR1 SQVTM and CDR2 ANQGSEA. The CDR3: CSVVGQMMMNTEAFF. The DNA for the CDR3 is TGCAGCGTCGTGGGGCAAATGATGATGAACACTGAAGCTTTCTTT. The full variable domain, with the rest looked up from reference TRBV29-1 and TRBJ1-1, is SAVISQKPSRDICQRGTSLTIQCQVDSQVTMMFWYRQQPGQSLTLIATANQGSEATYESGFVIDKFPISRPNLTFSTLTVSNMSPEDSSIYLCSVVGQMMMNTEAFFGQGTRLTVV.

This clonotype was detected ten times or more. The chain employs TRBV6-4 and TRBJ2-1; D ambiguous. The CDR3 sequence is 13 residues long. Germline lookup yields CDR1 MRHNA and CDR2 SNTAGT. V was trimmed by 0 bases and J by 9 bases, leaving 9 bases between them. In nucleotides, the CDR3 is TGTGCCAGCAGTGACTCGGCTAGTGGTGAGCAGTTCTTC. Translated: CASSDSASGEQFF.

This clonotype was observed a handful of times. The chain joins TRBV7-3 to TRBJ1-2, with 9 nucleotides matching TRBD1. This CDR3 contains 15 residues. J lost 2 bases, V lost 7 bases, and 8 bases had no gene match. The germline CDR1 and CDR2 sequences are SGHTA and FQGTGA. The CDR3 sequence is CASTSGQGRNYGYTF. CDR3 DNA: TGTGCCAGCACTAGTGGACAGGGGAGAAACTATGGCTACACCTTC.

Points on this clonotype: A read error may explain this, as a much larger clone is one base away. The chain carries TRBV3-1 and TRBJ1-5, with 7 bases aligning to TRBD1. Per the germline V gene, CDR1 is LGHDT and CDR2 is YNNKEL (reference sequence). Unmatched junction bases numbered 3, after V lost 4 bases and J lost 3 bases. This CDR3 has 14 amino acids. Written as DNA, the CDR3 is TGTGCCAGCAGCCGGGGACAGCCCAATCAGCCCCAGCATTTT. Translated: CASSRGQPNQPQHF.

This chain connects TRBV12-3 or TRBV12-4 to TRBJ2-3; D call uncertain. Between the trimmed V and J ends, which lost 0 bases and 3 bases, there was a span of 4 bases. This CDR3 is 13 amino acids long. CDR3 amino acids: CASSLAETDTQYF. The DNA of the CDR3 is TGTGCCAGCAGTTTAGCGGAGACAGATACGCAGTATTTT.

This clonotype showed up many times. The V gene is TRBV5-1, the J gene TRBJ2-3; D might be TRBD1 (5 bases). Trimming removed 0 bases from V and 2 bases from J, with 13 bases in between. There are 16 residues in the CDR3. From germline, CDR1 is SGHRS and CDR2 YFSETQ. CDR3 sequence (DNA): TGCGCCAGCAGCTTGGCCACAGGACAACTCACAGATACGCAGTATTTT. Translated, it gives CASSLATGQLTDTQYF.

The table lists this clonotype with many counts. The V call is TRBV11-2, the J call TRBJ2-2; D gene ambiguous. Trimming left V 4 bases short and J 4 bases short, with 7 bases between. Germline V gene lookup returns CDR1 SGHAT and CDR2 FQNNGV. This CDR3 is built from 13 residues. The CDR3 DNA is TGTGCCAGCAGCTATTCTAGCACCGGGGAGCTGTTTTTT. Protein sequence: CASSYSSTGELFF.

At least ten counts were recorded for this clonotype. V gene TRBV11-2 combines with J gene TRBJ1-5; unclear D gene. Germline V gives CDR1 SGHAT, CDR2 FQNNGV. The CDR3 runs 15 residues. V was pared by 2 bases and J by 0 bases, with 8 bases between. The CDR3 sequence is CASSLNVNSNQPQHF. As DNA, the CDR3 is TGTGCCAGCAGCTTAAACGTAAATAGCAATCAGCCCCAGCATTTT.

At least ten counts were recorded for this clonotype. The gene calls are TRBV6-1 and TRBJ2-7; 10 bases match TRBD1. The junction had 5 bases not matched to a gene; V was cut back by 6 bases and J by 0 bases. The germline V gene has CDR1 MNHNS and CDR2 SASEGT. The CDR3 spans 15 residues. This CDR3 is CASSVGTGASYEQYF. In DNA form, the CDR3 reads TGTGCCAGCAGCGTTGGGACAGGGGCCTCCTACGAGCAGTACTTC.